Listed below are T cell receptor beta chains from one sample, sequenced in a study of blood T cells in healthy people across ages. Each CDR3 protein is one row after TCRdb ran MiXCR on the 5' RACE reads. Found here are about 640,000 distinct CDR3 sequences, roughly 30% of them singletons; the top ten hold 15% to 18%. Input material: blood. The receptors were sampled from a woman older than 75 in good health. Both conserved end residues are part of each CDR3. A D gene is named only where the DNA matches it firmly. Clone size is not always given. Where it is, it says once, few, many or a class for expanded clones.

V	size	D	J	DNA	CDR3
TRBV12-3/TRBV12-4	many	TRBD1	TRBJ1-2	TGTGCCACCTCTGGACAGGGTAACTATGGCTACACCTTC	CATSGQGNYGYTF
TRBV4-1	NA	NA	TRBJ1-4	TGCGCCAGCAGCCAAGAACGTACGGGGAAACTGTTTTTT	CASSQERTGKLFF
TRBV4-1	few	NA	TRBJ2-2	TGCGCCAGCAGCCTCAGGCTGTCGGACACCGGGGAGCTGTTTTTT	CASSLRLSDTGELFF
TRBV5-1	many	NA	TRBJ2-1	TGCGCCAGCAGCTTGTCAGGGCGCAGTGAGCAGTTCTTC	CASSLSGRSEQFF
TRBV20-1	NA	NA	TRBJ2-1	TGCAGTGCTAGAGTAGGGTTTCTAGCCGATGAGCAGTTCTTC	CSARVGFLADEQFF
TRBV12-5	many	NA	TRBJ2-1	TGTGCTAGTGGGGGGGTAGCGGATGAGCAGTTCTTC	CASGGVADEQFF
TRBV20-1	many	NA	TRBJ2-7	TGCAGTGCTACCCCCGACAGCTCCTACGAGCAGTACTTC	CSATPDSSYEQYF
TRBV28	few	NA	TRBJ1-2	TGTGCCAGCAGTTTACACGGGGGACCCTATGGCTACACCTTC	CASSLHGGPYGYTF
TRBV30	NA	NA	TRBJ2-7	TGCGCCTGGAGTGCCAACAGTTTCTACGAGCAGTACTTC	CAWSANSFYEQYF
TRBV7-2	few	NA	TRBJ1-5	TGTGCCAGCAGCTTATCGGTGGGGGAGGGCCAGCCCCAGCATTTT	CASSLSVGEGQPQHF
TRBV29-1	many	NA	TRBJ2-3	TGCAGCGTTGAACGGACCGGGTACACAGATACGCAGTATTTT	CSVERTGYTDTQYF
TRBV20-1	few	NA	TRBJ2-7	TGCAGTGCTAGACAGACTGCCTACGAGCAGTACTTC	CSARQTAYEQYF
TRBV10-3	many	TRBD2	TRBJ2-1	TGTGCCATCAGTCGGACTAGCGGTAGCTCCTACAATGAGCAGTTCTTC	CAISRTSGSSYNEQFF
TRBV20-1	many	NA	TRBJ2-7	TGCAGTGCTAGTGCCTCTAGGGGGGGGAGCTCCTACGAGCAGTACTTC	CSASASRGGSSYEQYF
TRBV7-2	many	NA	TRBJ2-1	TGTGCCAGCAGCACCCTCAATGAGCAGTTCTTC	CASSTLNEQFF
TRBV7-9	NA	NA	TRBJ2-3	TGTGCCAGCAGCTTGAGGAAAGGCAGCACAGATACGCAGTATTTT	CASSLRKGSTDTQYF
TRBV27	NA	TRBD2	TRBJ2-3	TGTGCCAGCAGCGCGGGGGTGAGGAGCACAGATACGCAGTATTTT	CASSAGVRSTDTQYF
TRBV6-5	NA	NA	TRBJ2-7	TGTGCCAGCAGTCGGCTGGGACGGGGCTCCTACGAGCAGTACTTC	CASSRLGRGSYEQYF
TRBV27	many	TRBD2	TRBJ2-7	TGTGCCAGCAGTTCACCTCGCTTCGGGACTAGCGGGGGATACGAGCAGTACTTC	CASSSPRFGTSGGYEQYF
TRBV3-1	few	NA	TRBJ1-1	TGTGCCAGCAGCCTCGATTGGGGGCGCGACACTGAAGCTTTCTTT	CASSLDWGRDTEAFF
TRBV12-3/TRBV12-4	NA	TRBD1	TRBJ1-4	TGTGCCGGCAGTTTATCGGGGACAGGGGGCGAAGGGGAAAAACTGTTTTTT	CAGSLSGTGGEGEKLFF
TRBV20-1	NA	TRBD2	TRBJ2-7	TGCAGTGCCATTCTAGCGGGAGCTTACGAGCAGTACTTC	CSAILAGAYEQYF
TRBV9	once	NA	TRBJ2-3	TGTGCCAGCAGCGTAAAGCCGGGACACCCGAGGGATACGCAGTATTTT	CASSVKPGHPRDTQYF
TRBV5-1	many	NA	TRBJ2-3	TGCGCCAGCAGTCGTACAGTCACAGATACGCAGTATTTT	CASSRTVTDTQYF
TRBV7-3	many	NA	TRBJ2-7	TGTGCCAGCAGCTTGGGGGCCGAGTCCTACGAGCAGTACTTC	CASSLGAESYEQYF
TRBV4-2	NA	TRBD2	TRBJ2-3	TGTGCCAGCAGCCAAGAGGGTAGCGGGGGGCCTAGCACAGATACGCAGTATTTT	CASSQEGSGGPSTDTQYF
TRBV28	few	NA	TRBJ2-7	TGTGCCAGCAGACCGGCAGTGGGCGAGCAGTACTTC	CASRPAVGEQYF
TRBV12-3/TRBV12-4	NA	TRBD2	TRBJ2-7	TGTGCCAGCAGGAAGGGTAGCGGGGGCTCCTACAGGCAGTACTTC	CASRKGSGGSYRQYF
TRBV7-3	many	NA	TRBJ2-1	TGTGCCAGCAGCTTAGATTGGTCTGGGGAGCAGTTCTTC	CASSLDWSGEQFF
TRBV7-2	many	TRBD2	TRBJ2-1	TGTGCCAGCAGCCCAAGCGGGGTGAGGGCAAGCAATGAGCAGTTCTTC	CASSPSGVRASNEQFF
TRBV14	NA	NA	TRBJ2-3	TGTGCCAGCAGCCAACTCCACACGATAAGGGGCACAGATACGCAGTATTTT	CASSQLHTIRGTDTQYF
TRBV6-2/TRBV6-3	few	NA	TRBJ1-3	TGTGCCAGCAGTTACGGAGGACGGGTCTCTGGAAACACCATATATTTT	CASSYGGRVSGNTIYF
TRBV20-1	many	NA	TRBJ1-1	TGCAGTGCTACTGGGGATTTGGGTGAAGCTTTCTTT	CSATGDLGEAFF
TRBV20-1	NA	TRBD1	TRBJ2-4	TGCAGTGCGGCAAGACAGGGTTTAGCCAAAAACATTCAGTACTTC	CSAARQGLAKNIQYF
TRBV5-1	NA	NA	TRBJ2-2	TGCGCCAGCAGCCAAGCAGGGCCCGGGGAGCTGTTTTTT	CASSQAGPGELFF
TRBV6-2/TRBV6-3	NA	NA	TRBJ1-2	TGTGCCAGCAGCCAACGAGGGGTGTATGGCTACACCTTC	CASSQRGVYGYTF
TRBV7-2	many	TRBD1	TRBJ1-5	TGTGCCAGCAGCCCAGGACAGGGGGGCCATCAGCCCCAGCATTTT	CASSPGQGGHQPQHF
TRBV6-1	many	NA	TRBJ1-2	TGTGCCAGCAGGGGGGAGGGAGGCGGCTACACCTTC	CASRGEGGGYTF
TRBV20-1	many	NA	TRBJ2-7	TGCAGTGCTGGGGGTCAGGGTTATTACGAGCAGTACTTC	CSAGGQGYYEQYF
TRBV20-1	many	TRBD2	TRBJ2-4	TGCAGTGCTTTTACTAGCGGATGGATTCAGTACTTC	CSAFTSGWIQYF